The source of this T cell receptor beta chain is a study of blood T cells in healthy people across ages. Between the trimmed V and J ends, which lost 5 bases and 4 bases, there was a span of 11 bases. Germline CDR1 SGHTA, CDR2 FQGNSA. The CDR3 contains 13 residues. Primed by a sample-barcoded 5' primer and a J-beta primer mix, a second PCR proceeded for 7 to 11 cycles. From the 5' RACE reads, TCRdb called clonotypes with MiXCR, one entry per CDR3 protein. The sample consists of over a million distinct CDR3 sequences, around 27% of them appearing once. Another study also made use of these data, one on T cells of mothers and their children.

The clonotype comes from a girl under 10 years old in good health. The genes are TRBV7-2 and TRBJ1-2; D is unresolved. Material: blood. The CDR3 loop is CASSEDTTYGYTF. The CDR3, as DNA: TGTGCCAGCAGCGAAGACACCACCTATGGCTACACCTTC.